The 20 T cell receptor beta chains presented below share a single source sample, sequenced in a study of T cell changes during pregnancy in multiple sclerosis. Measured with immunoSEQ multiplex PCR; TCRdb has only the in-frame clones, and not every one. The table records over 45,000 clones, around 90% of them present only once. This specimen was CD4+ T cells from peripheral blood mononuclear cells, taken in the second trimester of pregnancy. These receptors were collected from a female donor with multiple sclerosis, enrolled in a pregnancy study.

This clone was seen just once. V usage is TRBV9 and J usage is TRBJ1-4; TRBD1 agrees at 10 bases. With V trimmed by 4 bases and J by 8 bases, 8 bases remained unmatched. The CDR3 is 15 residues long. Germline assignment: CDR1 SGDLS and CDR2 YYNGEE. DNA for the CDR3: TGTGCCAGCAGCACCACGACAGGGGGCCGGGAAAAACTGTTTTTT. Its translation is CASSTTTGGREKLFF.

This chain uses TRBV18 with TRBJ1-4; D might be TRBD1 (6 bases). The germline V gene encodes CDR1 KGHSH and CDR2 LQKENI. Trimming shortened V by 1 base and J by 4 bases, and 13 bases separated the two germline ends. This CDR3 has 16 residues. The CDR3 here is CASSPQPGTNNEKLFF. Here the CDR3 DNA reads TGTGCCAGCTCACCACAGCCCGGGACAAATAATGAAAAACTGTTTTTT.

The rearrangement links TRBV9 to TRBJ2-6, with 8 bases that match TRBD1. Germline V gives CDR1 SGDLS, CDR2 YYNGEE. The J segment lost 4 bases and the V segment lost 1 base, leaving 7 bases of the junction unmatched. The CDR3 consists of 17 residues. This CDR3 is CASSVRWGQAGANVLTF. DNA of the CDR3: TGTGCCAGCAGCGTACGTTGGGGACAGGCCGGGGCCAACGTCCTGACTTTC.

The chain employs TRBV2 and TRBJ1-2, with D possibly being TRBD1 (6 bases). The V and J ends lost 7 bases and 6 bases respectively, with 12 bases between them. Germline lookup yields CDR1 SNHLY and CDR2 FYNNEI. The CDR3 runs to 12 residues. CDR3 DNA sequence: TGTGCCAGCAAAACAGGGAAGGATGGCTACACCTTC. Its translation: CASKTGKDGYTF.

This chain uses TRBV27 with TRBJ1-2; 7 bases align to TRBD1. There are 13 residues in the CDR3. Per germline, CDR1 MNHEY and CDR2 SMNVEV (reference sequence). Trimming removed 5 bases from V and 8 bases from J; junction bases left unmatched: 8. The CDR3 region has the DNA TGTGCCAGCAGTCTCCAGACAGGGCGGGGCTACACCTTC. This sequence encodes CASSLQTGRGYTF.

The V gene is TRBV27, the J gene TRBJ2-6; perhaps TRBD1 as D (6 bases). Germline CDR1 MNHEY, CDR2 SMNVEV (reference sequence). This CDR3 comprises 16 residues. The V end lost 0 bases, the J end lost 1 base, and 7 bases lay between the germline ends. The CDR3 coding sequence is TGTGCCAGCAGTTTATCACAGGGTTCTGGGGCCAACGTCCTGACTTTC. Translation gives CASSLSQGSGANVLTF.

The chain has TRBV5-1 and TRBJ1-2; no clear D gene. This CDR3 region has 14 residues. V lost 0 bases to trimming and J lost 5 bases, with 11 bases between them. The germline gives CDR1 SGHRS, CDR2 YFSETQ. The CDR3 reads CASSLVGSSYGYTF. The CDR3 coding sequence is TGCGCCAGCAGCTTGGTAGGGAGCAGTTATGGCTACACCTTC.

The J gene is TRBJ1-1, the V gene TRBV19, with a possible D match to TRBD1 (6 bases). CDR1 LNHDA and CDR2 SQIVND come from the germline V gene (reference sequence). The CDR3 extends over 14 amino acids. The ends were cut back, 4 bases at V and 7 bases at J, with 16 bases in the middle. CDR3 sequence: CASSTEQGTDEAFF. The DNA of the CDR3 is TGTGCCAGTAGTACAGAACAGGGAACGGATGAAGCTTTCTTT.

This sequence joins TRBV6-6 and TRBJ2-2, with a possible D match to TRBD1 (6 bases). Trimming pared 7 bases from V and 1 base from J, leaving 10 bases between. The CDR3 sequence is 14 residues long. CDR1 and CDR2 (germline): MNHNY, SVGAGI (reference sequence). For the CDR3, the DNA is TGTGCCAGCACTCAGGGGTTGAACACCGGGGAGCTGTTTTTT. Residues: CASTQGLNTGELFF.

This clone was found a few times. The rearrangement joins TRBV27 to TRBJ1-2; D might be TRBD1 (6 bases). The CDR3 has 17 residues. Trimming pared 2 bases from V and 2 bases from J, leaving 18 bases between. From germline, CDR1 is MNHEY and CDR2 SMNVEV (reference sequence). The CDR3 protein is CASSLVSGASGNYGYTF. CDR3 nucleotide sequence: TGTGCCAGCAGTTTAGTGTCAGGGGCATCGGGAAACTATGGCTACACCTTC.

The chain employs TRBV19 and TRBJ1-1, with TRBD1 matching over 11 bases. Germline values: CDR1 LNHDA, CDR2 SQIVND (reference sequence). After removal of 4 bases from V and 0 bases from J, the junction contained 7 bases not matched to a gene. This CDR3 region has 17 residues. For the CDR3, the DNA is TGTGCCAGTAGTACGGGGGACAGGGGGAGGATGAACACTGAAGCTTTCTTT. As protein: CASSTGDRGRMNTEAFF.

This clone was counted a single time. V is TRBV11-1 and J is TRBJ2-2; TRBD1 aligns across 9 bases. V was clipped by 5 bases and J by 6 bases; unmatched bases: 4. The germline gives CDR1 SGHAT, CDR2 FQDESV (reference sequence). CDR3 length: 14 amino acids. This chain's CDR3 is CASSPQGAAGELFF. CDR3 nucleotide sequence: TGTGCCAGCAGCCCACAGGGGGCGGCCGGGGAGCTGTTTTTT.

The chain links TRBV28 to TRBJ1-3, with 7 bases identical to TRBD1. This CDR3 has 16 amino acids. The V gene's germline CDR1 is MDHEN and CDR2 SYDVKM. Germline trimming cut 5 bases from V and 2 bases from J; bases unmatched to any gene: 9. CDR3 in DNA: TGTGCCAGCAGTACCCCCCAAGGGGGCCCTGGAAACACCATATATTTT. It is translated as CASSTPQGGPGNTIYF.

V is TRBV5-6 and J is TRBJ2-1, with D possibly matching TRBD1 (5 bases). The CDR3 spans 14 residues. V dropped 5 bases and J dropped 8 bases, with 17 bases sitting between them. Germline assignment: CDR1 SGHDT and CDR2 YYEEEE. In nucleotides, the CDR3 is TGTGCCAGCAGTCCCCAGGGTCATGTGGATGAGCAGTTCTTC. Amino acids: CASSPQGHVDEQFF.

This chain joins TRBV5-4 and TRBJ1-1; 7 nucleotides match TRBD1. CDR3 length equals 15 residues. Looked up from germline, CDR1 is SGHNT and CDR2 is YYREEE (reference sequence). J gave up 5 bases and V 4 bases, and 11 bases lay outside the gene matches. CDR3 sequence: CASSPRRGGSTEAFF. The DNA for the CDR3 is TGTGCCAGCAGCCCCCGGCGAGGGGGCAGTACTGAAGCTTTCTTT.

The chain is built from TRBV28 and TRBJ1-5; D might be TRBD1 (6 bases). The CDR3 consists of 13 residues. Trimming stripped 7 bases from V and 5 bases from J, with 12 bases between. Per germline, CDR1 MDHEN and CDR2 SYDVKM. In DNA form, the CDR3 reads TGTGCCAGCACCTCGACAGGAGATCAGCCCCAGCATTTT. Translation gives CASTSTGDQPQHF. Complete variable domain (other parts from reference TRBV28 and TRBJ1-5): DVKVTQSSRYLVKRTGEKVFLECVQDMDHENMFWYRQDPGLGLRLIYFSYDVKMKEKGDIPEGYSVSREKKERFSLILESASTNQTSMYLCASTSTGDQPQHFGDGTRLSIL.

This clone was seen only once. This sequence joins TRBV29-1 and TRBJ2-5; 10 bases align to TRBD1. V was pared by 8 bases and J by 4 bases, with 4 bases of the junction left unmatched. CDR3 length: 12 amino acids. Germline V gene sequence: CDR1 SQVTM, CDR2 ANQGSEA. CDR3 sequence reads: CSLRTGGETQYF. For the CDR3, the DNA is TGCAGCCTACGGACAGGGGGAGAGACCCAGTACTTC.

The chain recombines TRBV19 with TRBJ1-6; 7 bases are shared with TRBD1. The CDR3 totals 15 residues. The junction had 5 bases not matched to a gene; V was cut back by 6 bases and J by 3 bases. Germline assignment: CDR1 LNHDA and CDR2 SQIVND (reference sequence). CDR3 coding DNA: TGTGCCAGTAGCTCACAGGGGAACTATAATTCACCCCTCCACTTT. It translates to CASSSQGNYNSPLHF.

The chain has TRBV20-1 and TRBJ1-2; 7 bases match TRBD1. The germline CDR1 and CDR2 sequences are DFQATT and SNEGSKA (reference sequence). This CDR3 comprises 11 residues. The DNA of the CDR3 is TGCAGCCTTACAGGGGCGGGGGGCTACACCTTC. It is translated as CSLTGAGGYTF.

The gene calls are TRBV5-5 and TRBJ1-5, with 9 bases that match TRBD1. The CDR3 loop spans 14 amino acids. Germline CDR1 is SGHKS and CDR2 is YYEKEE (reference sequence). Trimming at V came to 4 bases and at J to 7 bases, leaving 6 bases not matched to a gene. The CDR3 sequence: CASSRDRVGQPQHF. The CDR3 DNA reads TGTGCCAGCAGCCGGGACAGGGTGGGCCAGCCCCAGCATTTT.